This TCR beta chain derives from a study of blood T cell dynamics during melanoma immunotherapy. Overall study context: Standard first-line treatment here was pembrolizumab or nivolumab plus ipilimumab in metastatic melanoma.

Overall study results and limits: At W3, later disease-control patients showed bifurcated PBMC repertoire changes, unlike progressors.

Clones were read by immunoSEQ multiplex PCR, and TCRdb kept only the in-frame ones, dropping some. The sample consists of approximately 23,000 clones, under 90% of them appearing once. A word on this clone: No antigen is known for it.

CDR1 is MNHEY, CDR2 SMNVEV, per germline (reference sequence). This CDR3 region has 16 residues. V lost 5 bases to trimming and J lost 5 bases; unmatched junction nucleotides: 13. Time point specified: pre-treatment baseline. Sampling occurred pretreatment (T0) and at week 3 (W3), after cycle one of checkpoint blockade. Patients with prior systemic cancer treatment, concomitant immunosuppressants, or other active malignancies were excluded. The chain joins TRBV27 to TRBJ2-7; TRBD2 agrees at 9 bases. The sequences come from blood, collected from a patient treated with checkpoint blockade. The TCR sequence derives from a human donor with melanoma. CDR3 amino acids: CASSILPSGARHEQYF. The CDR3 DNA reads as TGTGCCAGCAGTATCCTCCCTAGCGGGGCCAGGCACGAGCAGTACTTC.